Listed below are T cell receptor beta chains from one sample, sequenced in a study of T cell responses to AZD1222 COVID-19 vaccine. TCRdb keeps only in-frame clones here, not all; method: immunoSEQ multiplex PCR. This sample has tens of thousands of clones; about 90% occur once, and the top ten carry 1% to 1.3%. The sequenced sample was peripheral blood, obtained 28 days after the second AZD1222 dose. The source is an adult who received the AZD1222 COVID-19 vaccine. Both conserved end residues are part of each CDR3. The order of the fields is J gene, CDR3 length, V gene, CDR3 protein.

TRBJ1-2 | 13 | TRBV7-9 | CASSPGGAGGYTF
TRBJ1-1 | 12 | TRBV19 | CASSKDGNEAFF
TRBJ1-2 | 15 | TRBV5-4 | CASSLWGTGNYGYTF
TRBJ2-3 | 14 | TRBV5-1 | CASSPGLGTDTQYF
TRBJ2-2 | 16 | TRBV18 | CASSVTGTANTGELFF
TRBJ1-2 | 17 | TRBV21-1 | CASSALRGTLANYGYTF
TRBJ1-2 | 16 | TRBV19 | CASSTAGQGINYGYTF
TRBJ2-7 | 11 | TRBV7-9 | CASSLFYEQYF
TRBJ2-7 | 13 | TRBV5-1 | CASSPRDFNEQYF
TRBJ1-6 | 14 | TRBV9 | CASSPSSRSSPLHF
TRBJ1-3 | 15 | TRBV7-9 | CASSPGQSSGNTIYF
TRBJ2-7 | 10 | TRBV2 | CASGLTVQYF
TRBJ2-1 | 14 | TRBV6-5 | CASSYGFAGDEQFF
TRBJ1-1 | 15 | TRBV5-1 | CASSLYNALNTEAFF
TRBJ2-1 | 13 | TRBV10-1 | CASSESVYNEQFF
TRBJ2-2 | 13 | TRBV30 | CAWNTENTGELFF
TRBJ2-7 | 12 | TRBV30 | CAWTSGSYEQYF
TRBJ2-7 | 15 | TRBV27 | CASSLAGAVTYEQYF
TRBJ1-2 | 11 | TRBV24-1 | CATPLGRGYTF
TRBJ2-7 | 14 | TRBV10-1 | CASSENQAGTPQYF
TRBJ2-1 | 13 | TRBV5-4 | CASSHDWDNEQFF
TRBJ2-1 | 15 | TRBV3-1/TRBV3-2 | CASSQGTGVHNEQFF
TRBJ2-1 | 17 | TRBV15 | CATSPHGLAGEINEQFF
TRBJ2-1 | 13 | TRBV4-3 | CASSQDLSHEQFF
TRBJ2-1 | 13 | TRBV29-1 | CSVGEGRGNEQFF
TRBJ2-1 | 14 | TRBV24-1 | CATSEPGVNNEQFF
TRBJ1-3 | 16 | TRBV4-1 | CASSRQAFAPGNTIYF
TRBJ2-7 | 15 | TRBV7-3 | CASSYGLAPGYEQYF
TRBJ1-2 | 15 | TRBV28 | CASSLVETGKDGYTF
TRBJ1-2 | 14 | TRBV4-3 | CASSPRTQTYGYTF
TRBJ2-5 | 10 | TRBV20-1 | CSAIQETQYF
TRBJ2-7 | 14 | TRBV2 | CASRTGTVSYEQYF
TRBJ2-7 | 14 | TRBV19 | CASSRSSGTYEQYF
TRBJ2-2 | 15 | TRBV5-1 | CASSFGAPGTGELFF
TRBJ1-1 | 12 | TRBV29-1 | CGAAVMNTEAFF
TRBJ2-2 | 18 | TRBV5-1 | CASSPEGLAVTLTGELFF
TRBJ2-5 | 14 | TRBV3-1/TRBV3-2 | CASSPQGRQETQYF
TRBJ2-5 | 17 | TRBV6-2/TRBV6-3 | CASSYLRDSLHQETQYF
TRBJ2-2 | 13 | TRBV29-1 | CSVGGTYTGELFF
TRBJ2-1 | 13 | TRBV19 | CASRGRGDNEQFF
TRBJ2-1 | 14 | TRBV5-6 | CASRNPGRRNEQFF
TRBJ2-3 | 14 | TRBV5-1 | CASSFGTGTDTQYF
TRBJ2-7 | 11 | TRBV20-1 | CSAFNGYEQYF
TRBJ1-1 | 20 | TRBV9 | CASSVVIDVRGRKMNTEAFF
TRBJ1-6 | 14 | TRBV5-1 | CASSADRGHSPLHF
TRBJ2-1 | 16 | TRBV10-3 | CAIRSSTERTYNEQFF
TRBJ2-3 | 16 | TRBV7-8 | CASSLVSGGSTDTQYF
TRBJ2-6 | 17 | TRBV9 | CASSVLISNSGANVLTF
TRBJ2-7 | 15 | TRBV6-5 | CASSYSTGPTYEQYF
TRBJ2-7 | 12 | TRBV6-5 | CASRGSGYEQYF
TRBJ1-2 | 15 | TRBV7-9 | CASSLVIVGDFDYTF
TRBJ2-5 | 15 | TRBV19 | CASSAVGTSQETQYF
TRBJ2-7 | 14 | TRBV7-8 | CASSSFRPEGEQYF
TRBJ1-2 | 11 | TRBV5-6 | CASSLLNGYTF
TRBJ1-2 | 11 | TRBV11-2 | CASSLGGGYTF